Given below is one T cell receptor beta chain in context. These data originate in a study of shared clonotypes between healthy human individuals. The CDR3 totals 14 residues. Germline CDR1 MGHDK, CDR2 SYGVNS. Trimming shortened V by 8 bases and J by 5 bases, and 18 bases separated the two germline ends. Investigators spread the genomic DNA of each subset evenly over several immunoSEQ plates. TCRdb keeps only in-frame clones here, not all; method: immunoSEQ multiplex PCR. The table lists about 2 million clones, over 85% of them singletons. The rearrangement uses TRBV25-1 and TRBJ2-5; TRBD2 is a possible D gene (6 bases). The TCR sequence derives from a man between 18 and 29 years old in good health. The sample taken for sequencing was naive CD4+ T cells sorted from blood. Documented subset: CD45RA+ positively selected. CDR3 protein: CASSDWRGGETQYF. CDR3 nucleotide sequence: TGTGCCAGCTCTGATTGGAGGGGTGGCGAGACCCAGTACTTC.